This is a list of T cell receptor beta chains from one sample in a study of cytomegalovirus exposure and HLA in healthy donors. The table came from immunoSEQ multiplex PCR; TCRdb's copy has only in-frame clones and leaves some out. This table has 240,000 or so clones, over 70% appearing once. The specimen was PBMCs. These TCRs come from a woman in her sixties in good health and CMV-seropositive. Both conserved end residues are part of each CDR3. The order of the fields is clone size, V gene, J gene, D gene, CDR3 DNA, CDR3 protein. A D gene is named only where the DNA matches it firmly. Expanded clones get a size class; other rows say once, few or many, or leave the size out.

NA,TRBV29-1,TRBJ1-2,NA,TGCAGCGTTGAAGGCAGGGGCCTTAACTATGGCTACACCTTC,CSVEGRGLNYGYTF
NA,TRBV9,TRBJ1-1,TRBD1,TGTGCCAGCAGCGCGGGACAGTCGAACACTGAAGCTTTCTTT,CASSAGQSNTEAFF
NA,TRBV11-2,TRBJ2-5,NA,TGTGCCAGCAGCTTAGATCGGCGGACAGTGATCCAAGAGACCCAGTACTTC,CASSLDRRTVIQETQYF
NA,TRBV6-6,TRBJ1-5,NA,TGTGCCAGCACCAACCTGGGGGGTAAATTCGGGCAGCCCCAGCATTTT,CASTNLGGKFGQPQHF
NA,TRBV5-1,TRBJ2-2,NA,TGCGCCAGCAGCGGTGGGGGGACGGTTAACACCGGGGAGCTGTTTTTT,CASSGGGTVNTGELFF
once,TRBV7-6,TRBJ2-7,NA,TGTGCCAGCAGCATAGAGGCGGGATCTCTCTACGAGCAGTACTTC,CASSIEAGSLYEQYF
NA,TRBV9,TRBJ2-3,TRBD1,TGTGCCAGCAGCTCGCACCGGGACAGGGGGACAGATACGCAGTATTTT,CASSSHRDRGTDTQYF
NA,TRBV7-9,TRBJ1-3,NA,TGTGCCAGCAGCTTACGGGTGGACACCATATATTTT,CASSLRVDTIYF
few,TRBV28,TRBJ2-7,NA,TGTGCCAGCAGGGGAACAGGGACCTCCTACGAGCAGTACTTC,CASRGTGTSYEQYF
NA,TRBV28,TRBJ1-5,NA,TGTGCCAGCAGTTCGCCCAGGGGTTCCAGCAATCAGCCCCAGCATTTT,CASSSPRGSSNQPQHF
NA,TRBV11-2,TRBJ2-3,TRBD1,TGTGCCAGCAGCTTACAGGGGGCCAGCACAGATACGCAGTATTTT,CASSLQGASTDTQYF
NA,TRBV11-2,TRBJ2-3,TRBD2,TGTGCCAGCAGCTTCACTAGCGGGATGGTGTCAGATACGCAGTATTTT,CASSFTSGMVSDTQYF
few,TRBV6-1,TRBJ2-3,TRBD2,TGTGCCAGCAGTGTAGCTAGCGGGAGAATAGCTAGCACAGATACGCAGTATTTT,CASSVASGRIASTDTQYF
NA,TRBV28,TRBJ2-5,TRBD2,TGTGCCAGCAGTTTGGGACTAGCGGGAAAAGGGGAGACCCAGTACTTC,CASSLGLAGKGETQYF
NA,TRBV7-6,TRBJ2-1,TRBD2,TGTGCCAGCAGCTTAGAAAGTGGGGCGGGAGGCTTCAATGAGCAGTTCTTC,CASSLESGAGGFNEQFF
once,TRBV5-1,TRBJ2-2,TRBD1,TGCGCCAGCAGCGAACAGGGGCCGAACACCGGGGAGCTGTTTTTT,CASSEQGPNTGELFF
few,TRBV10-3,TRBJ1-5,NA,TGTGCCATCAGTGAGTCGGGGAGGGATCAGCCCCAGCATTTT,CAISESGRDQPQHF
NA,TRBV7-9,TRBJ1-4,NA,TGTGCCAGCAGCCTAATGAACCCGGGACTGGCAGAAAAACTGTTTTTT,CASSLMNPGLAEKLFF
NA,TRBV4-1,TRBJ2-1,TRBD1,TGCGCCAGCAGCCAATCTGACAGGGGATGGGATGAGCAGTTCTTC,CASSQSDRGWDEQFF
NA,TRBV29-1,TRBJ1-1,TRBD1,TGCAGCGGCCCCCGAGGGGGCGGCGGCACTGAAGCTTTCTTT,CSGPRGGGGTEAFF
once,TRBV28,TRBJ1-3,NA,TGTGCCAGCAGACGGGGAGGCGGAAACACCATATATTTT,CASRRGGGNTIYF
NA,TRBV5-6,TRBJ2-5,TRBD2,TGTGCCAGCAGCTTAGGCGGGGGGGCAGAGACCCAGTACTTC,CASSLGGGAETQYF
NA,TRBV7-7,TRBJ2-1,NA,TGTGCTAGCAGCTCGGCCCAGACTCCCGGAAATGAGCAGTTCTTC,CASSSAQTPGNEQFF
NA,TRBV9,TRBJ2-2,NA,TGTGCCAGCAGCGTAGGGAATAGCGGGAACACCGGGGAGCTGTTTTTT,CASSVGNSGNTGELFF
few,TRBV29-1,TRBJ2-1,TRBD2,TGCAGCGCCGGCGGGCCGACTAGCGGGACATTCAATGAGCAGTTCTTC,CSAGGPTSGTFNEQFF
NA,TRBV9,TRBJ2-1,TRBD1,TGTGCCAGCAGCCCCCGGACAGGGCGCTCCTACAATGAGCAGTTCTTC,CASSPRTGRSYNEQFF
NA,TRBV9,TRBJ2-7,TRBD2,TGTGCCAGCAGCGTAGCCCCGGCGGGAGCACAGTACGAGCAGTACTTC,CASSVAPAGAQYEQYF
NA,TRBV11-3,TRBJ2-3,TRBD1,TGTGCCAGCAGCTGGACAGGGGCCACAGATACGCAGTATTTT,CASSWTGATDTQYF
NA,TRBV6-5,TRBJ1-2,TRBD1,TGTGCCAGCAATCTTCAGGGGGGCTATGGCTACACCTTC,CASNLQGGYGYTF
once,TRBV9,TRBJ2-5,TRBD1,TGTGCCAGCAGCCCGGGACAGAACCAAGAGACCCAGTACTTC,CASSPGQNQETQYF
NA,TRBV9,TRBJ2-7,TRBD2,TGTGCCAGCAGCGTAGGGCTAGCGGGACCCTACGAGCAGTACTTC,CASSVGLAGPYEQYF
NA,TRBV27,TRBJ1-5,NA,TGTGCCAGCGGGCCCCAGGGGAACGGTCTTCAGCCCCAGCATTTT,CASGPQGNGLQPQHF
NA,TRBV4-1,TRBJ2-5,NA,TGCGCCAGCAGCCCGATTCCGGGGACACAAGAGACCCAGTACTTC,CASSPIPGTQETQYF
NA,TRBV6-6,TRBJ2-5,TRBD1,TGTGCCAGCATCGGGACAGAACAAGAGACCCAGTACTTC,CASIGTEQETQYF
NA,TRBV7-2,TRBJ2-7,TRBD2,TGTGCCAGCAGCTTAACCAGCGGGAGTTACGAGCAGTACTTC,CASSLTSGSYEQYF
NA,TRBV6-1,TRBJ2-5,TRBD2,TGTGCCAGCAATGAAACCCCGGGACTAGGAGGGGAGACCCAGTACTTC,CASNETPGLGGETQYF
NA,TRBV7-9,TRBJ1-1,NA,TGTGCCAGCAGCTTAGGAGGGCCCGGCACTGAAGCTTTCTTT,CASSLGGPGTEAFF
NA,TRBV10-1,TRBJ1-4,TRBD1,TGCGCCACTGGGACAGGTGAAAAACTGTTTTTT,CATGTGEKLFF